This T cell receptor beta chain emerged from a study of blood T cell repertoires in COVID-19. As handled by the study authors: The authors estimated nucleated cell counts from reference gene primer amplification. The assay was immunoSEQ multiplex PCR, and TCRdb's table has in-frame clones only and misses some. The V and J calls and the clone size are those of that table, but D and trimming were determined from the DNA. The table shows a few hundred thousand clones, with 90% occurring only once. This clone has only one observation. Trimming shortened V by 7 bases and J by 6 bases, and 12 bases separated the two germline ends. Germline CDR1 and CDR2: GTSNPN and SVGIG (reference sequence). The CDR3 is made up of 11 amino acids.

The specimen sequenced was peripheral blood. This clonotype was sampled from a woman between 55 and 75 years old with COVID-19, enrolled during active disease. J is TRBJ1-2 and V is TRBV30; the D is unclear. For the CDR3, the DNA is TGTGCCTTCGCTCGGGTGGATGGCTACACCTTC. It encodes CAFARVDGYTF.